This TCR beta chain appears in the sequencing data of a study of shared clonotypes between healthy human individuals. A word on this clone: The identical CDR3 is also encoded by other nucleotide sequences in the sample.

This table comes from immunoSEQ multiplex PCR, and its TCRdb copy is limited to in-frame clones, with some not included. The table shows about 1.5 million clones, with 95% to 99% occurring only once. The length of the CDR3 is 13 residues. CDR1 and CDR2 (germline): MDHEN, SYDVKM. Trimming pared 1 base from V and 0 bases from J, leaving 4 bases between. This receptor was obtained from a man younger than 40 in good health. The rearrangement joins TRBV28 to TRBJ2-7, with no clear D. Sequencing was carried out using naive CD4+ T cells sorted from blood. Subset specified: CD45RA+ positively selected. CDR3 sequence: CASSLSPSYEQYF. For the CDR3, the DNA is TGTGCCAGCAGTTTATCCCCCTCCTACGAGCAGTACTTC.